These 8 T cell receptor beta chains were all obtained from the same sample, sequenced in a study of neurological immune-mediated disorders. Each CDR3 protein gets one entry after TCRdb re-called the 5' RACE reads with MiXCR. This sample yields more than 75,000 distinct CDR3 sequences, of which roughly 3.5% are seen a single time; less than 3.5% belongs to the top ten. The sample consisted of PBMCs. The receptors were gathered from a woman in her fifties or sixties with multiple sclerosis.

This clonotype occurred many times. V gene TRBV3-1 combines with J gene TRBJ2-3; 7 bases are a match to TRBD2. The ends lost 0 bases at V and 9 bases at J; junction bases unmatched: 6. The CDR3 spans 14 residues. Germline V lookup: CDR1 LGHDT, CDR2 YNNKEL (reference sequence). For the CDR3, the DNA is TGTGCCAGCAGCCAAGATTGGGGAGGGAGGACGCAGTATTTT. It translates to CASSQDWGGRTQYF.

This clonotype was detected many times. This chain links TRBV5-5 with TRBJ2-6; TRBD1 might be the D (5 bases). Trimming cost V 3 bases and J 3 bases, with 22 bases left between them. The CDR3 covers 19 residues. Per the germline V gene, CDR1 is SGHKS and CDR2 is YYEKEE (reference sequence). CDR3 nucleotide sequence: TGTGCCAGCAGCTCGATCCAAGTGAGTGGGGCGGTTGGGGCCAACGTCCTGACTTTC. Translated: CASSSIQVSGAVGANVLTF. Full variable domain (remainder filled in from reference TRBV5-5 and TRBJ2-6): DAGVTQSPTHLIKTRGQQVTLRCSPISGHKSVSWYQQVLGQGPQFIFQYYEKEERGRGNFPDRFSARQFPNYSSELNVNALLLGDSALYLCASSSIQVSGAVGANVLTFGAGSRLTVL.

This clonotype has at least ten counts. The chain is built from TRBV3-1 and TRBJ1-1; 9 nucleotides line up with TRBD1. J gave up 5 bases and V 2 bases, and 6 bases lay outside the gene matches. CDR3 length equals 15 residues. Germline lookup yields CDR1 LGHDT and CDR2 YNNKEL (reference sequence). CDR3 nucleotide sequence: TGTGCCAGCAGCCAATCGGGACAGGGCGGAACTGAAGCTTTCTTT. This codes for CASSQSGQGGTEAFF. The variable domain in full, with the rest retrieved from reference TRBV3-1 and TRBJ1-1, is DTAVSQTPKYLVTQMGNDKSIKCEQNLGHDTMYWYKQDSKKFLKIMFSYNNKELIINETVPNRFSPKSPDKAHLNLHINSLELGDSAVYFCASSQSGQGGTEAFFGQGTRLTVV.

This clonotype was seen ten or more times. The CDR3 here is CASAPRLGANTGELFF. The CDR3 coding sequence is TGTGCCAGCGCACCCCGCTTGGGGGCGAACACCGGGGAGCTGTTTTTT. V is TRBV7-3 and J is TRBJ2-2; either TRBD1 or TRBD2 may supply D (5 bases each). The CDR3 is made up of 16 amino acids. Trimming pared 8 bases from V and 0 bases from J, leaving 16 bases between. Germline values: CDR1 SGHTA, CDR2 FQGTGA.

In this sample, this clonotype turned up many times. This CDR3 reads CASSFGSSNQPQHF. The CDR3 nucleotides are TGTGCCAGCAGCTTTGGCAGCAGCAATCAGCCCCAGCATTTT. This rearrangement joins TRBV5-6 to TRBJ1-5, with D hard to call. Germline V gene data show CDR1 as SGHDT and CDR2 as YYEEEE. Trimming cost V 2 bases and J 1 base, with 7 bases left between them. The CDR3 sequence is 14 residues long. Drawing the rest from reference TRBV5-6 and TRBJ1-5, the complete variable domain is DAGVTQSPTHLIKTRGQQVTLRCSPKSGHDTVSWYQQALGQGPQFIFQYYEEEERQRGNFPDRFSGHQFPNYSSELNVNALLLGDSALYLCASSFGSSNQPQHFGDGTRLSIL.

V gene TRBV4-1 combines with J gene TRBJ2-2; D remains unclear. V was clipped by 3 bases and J by 6 bases, with 2 bases between them. This CDR3 is 11 amino acids long. Germline V gene sequence: CDR1 MGHRA, CDR2 YSYEKL. Here the CDR3 DNA reads TGCGCCAGCAGCCACCCCGGGGAGCTGTTTTTT. As protein: CASSHPGELFF.

This clonotype was seen repeatedly, ten times or more. The V gene is TRBV6-1, the J gene TRBJ1-6, with a possible D match to TRBD1 (5 bases). This CDR3 has 15 residues. CDR1 is MNHNS, CDR2 SASEGT, per germline. The CDR3 DNA is TGTGCGACTAGAGGAAGGGGTGCCTATAATTCACCCCTCCACTTT. Translation gives CATRGRGAYNSPLHF.

This chain links TRBV12-3 or TRBV12-4 with TRBJ1-4, with D possibly matching TRBD1 (5 bases). Trimming took off 4 bases at V and 14 bases at J, with 20 bases between the two ends. The CDR3 is 14 amino acids. Written as DNA, the CDR3 is TGTGCCAGCAGTTCGGGAACCGGGACCAGGAGGCTGTTTTTT. Protein sequence: CASSSGTGTRRLFF.